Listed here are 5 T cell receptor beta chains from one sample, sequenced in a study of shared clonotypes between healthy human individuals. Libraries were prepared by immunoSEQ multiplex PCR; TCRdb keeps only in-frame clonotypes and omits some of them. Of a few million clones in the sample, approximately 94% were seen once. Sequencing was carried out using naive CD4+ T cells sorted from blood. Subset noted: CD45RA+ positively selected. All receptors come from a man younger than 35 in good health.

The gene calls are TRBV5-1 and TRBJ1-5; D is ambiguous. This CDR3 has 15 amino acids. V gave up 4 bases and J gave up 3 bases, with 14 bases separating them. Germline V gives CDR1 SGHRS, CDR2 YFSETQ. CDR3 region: CASSLSDGANQPQHF. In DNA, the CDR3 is TGCGCCAGCAGCCTATCCGACGGTGCCAATCAGCCCCAGCATTTT. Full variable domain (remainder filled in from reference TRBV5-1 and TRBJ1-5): KAGVTQTPRYLIKTRGQQVTLSCSPISGHRSVSWYQQTPGQGLQFLFEYFSETQRNKGNFPGRFSGRQFSNSRSEMNVSTLELGDSALYLCASSLSDGANQPQHFGDGTRLSIL.

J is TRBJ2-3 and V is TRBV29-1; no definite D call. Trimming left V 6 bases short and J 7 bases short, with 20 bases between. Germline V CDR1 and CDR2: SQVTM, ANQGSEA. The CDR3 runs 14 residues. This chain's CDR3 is CSVILPETTHTQYF. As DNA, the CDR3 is TGCAGCGTCATTTTACCGGAAACTACACATACGCAGTATTTT.

The DNA of the CDR3 is TGTGCCAGCAGCTTTCGCGATTCCTCCGGGACAGGGAGGACTGAAGCTTTCTTT. This gives the protein CASSFRDSSGTGRTEAFF. The chain uses TRBV7-2 and TRBJ1-1; 9 nucleotides match TRBD1. V was clipped by 3 bases and J by 5 bases; unmatched bases: 16. Germline-derived CDR1 and CDR2 are SGHTA and FQGNSA. The CDR3 length is 18 residues.

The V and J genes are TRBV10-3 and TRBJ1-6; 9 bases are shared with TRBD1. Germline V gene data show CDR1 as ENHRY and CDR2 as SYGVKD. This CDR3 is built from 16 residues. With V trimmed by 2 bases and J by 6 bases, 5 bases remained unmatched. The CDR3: CAISELRTGVNSPLHF. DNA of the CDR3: TGTGCCATCAGTGAGCTTAGGACAGGGGTTAATTCACCCCTCCACTTT.

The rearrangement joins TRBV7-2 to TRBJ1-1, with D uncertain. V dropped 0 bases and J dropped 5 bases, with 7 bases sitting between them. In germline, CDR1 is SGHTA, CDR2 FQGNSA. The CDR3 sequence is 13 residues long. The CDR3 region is CASSLAEKTEAFF. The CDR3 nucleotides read TGTGCCAGCAGCTTAGCGGAAAAAACTGAAGCTTTCTTT.